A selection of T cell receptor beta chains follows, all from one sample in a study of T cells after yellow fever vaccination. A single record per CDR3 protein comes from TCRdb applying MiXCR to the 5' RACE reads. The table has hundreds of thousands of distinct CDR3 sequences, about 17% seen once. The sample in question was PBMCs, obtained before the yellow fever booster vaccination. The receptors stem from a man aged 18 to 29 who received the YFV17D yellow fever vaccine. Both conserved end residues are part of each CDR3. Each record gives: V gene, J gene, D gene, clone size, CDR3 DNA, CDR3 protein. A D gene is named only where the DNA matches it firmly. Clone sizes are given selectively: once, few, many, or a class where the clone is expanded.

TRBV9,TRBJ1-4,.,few,TGTGCCAGCAGCGCATCCGGGACGGCCAATGAAAAACTGTTTTTT,CASSASGTANEKLFF
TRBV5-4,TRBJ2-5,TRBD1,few,TGTGCCAGCACCGAGCAGGACAGGGCGAGGGAGACCCAGTACTTC,CASTEQDRARETQYF
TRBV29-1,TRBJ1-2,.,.,TGCAGCGTTGAAGGGTTGGCGGTCCCTCAAGTTTACTATGGCTACACCTTC,CSVEGLAVPQVYYGYTF
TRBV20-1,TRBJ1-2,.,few,TGCAGTGCTAGAGACCAGGGGAGCTATGGCTACACCTTC,CSARDQGSYGYTF
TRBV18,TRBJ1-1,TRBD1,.,TGTGCCAGCTCACTTCTGGGACAGTTGAACACTGAAGCTTTCTTT,CASSLLGQLNTEAFF
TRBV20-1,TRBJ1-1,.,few,TGCAGTGCGCCAAGGACGGAGAACACTGAAGCTTTCTTT,CSAPRTENTEAFF
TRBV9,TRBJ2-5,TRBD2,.,TGTGCCAGCAGCCCTCTAGCGGGGGGAAAAAAAGAGACCCAGTACTTC,CASSPLAGGKKETQYF
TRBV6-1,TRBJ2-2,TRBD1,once,TGTGCCAGCAGGACAGGGACATCTACCGGGGAGCTGTTTTTT,CASRTGTSTGELFF
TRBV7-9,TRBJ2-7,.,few,TGTGCCAGCAGCCGGGAGTCGGACCGGCAGTACTTC,CASSRESDRQYF
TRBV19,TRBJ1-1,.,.,TGTGCCAGTACCGTGCGGGAGAGAGCTTTCTTT,CASTVRERAFF
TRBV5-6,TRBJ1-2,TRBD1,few,TGTGCCAGCAGCTCGACAGGGGCAGGGTATGGCTACACCTTC,CASSSTGAGYGYTF
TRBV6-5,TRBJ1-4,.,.,TGTGCCAGCAGTAGACAGCCTGCAACTAATGAAAAACTGTTTTTT,CASSRQPATNEKLFF
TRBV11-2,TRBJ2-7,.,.,TGTGCCAGCAGCACAGGATACCAAAGGGAAGCCTCCTACGAGCAGTACTTC,CASSTGYQREASYEQYF
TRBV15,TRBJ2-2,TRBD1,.,TGTGCCACCAGCATCCGCTCCCTAGACAGGGGAGCCGACAACACCGGGGAGCTGTTTTTT,CATSIRSLDRGADNTGELFF
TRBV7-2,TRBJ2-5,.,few,TGTGCCAGCAGCGCGTTGGAAGAGACCCAGTACTTC,CASSALEETQYF
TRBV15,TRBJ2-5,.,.,TGTGCCACCAGCAGCGGACGGGACCAAGAGACCCAGTACTTC,CATSSGRDQETQYF
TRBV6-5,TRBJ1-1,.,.,TGTGCCAGCACCCTCGCCGGGGGGAACACTGAAGCTTTCTTT,CASTLAGGNTEAFF
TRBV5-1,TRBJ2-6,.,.,TGCGCCAGCAGCAGGGCGCCGAGCTACGGGGCCAACGTCCTGACTTTC,CASSRAPSYGANVLTF
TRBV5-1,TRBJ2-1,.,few,TGCGCCTCCTCCAGGGGCGGGGCGAGGGATGAGCAGTTCTTC,CASSRGGARDEQFF
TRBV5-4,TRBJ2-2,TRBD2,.,TGTGCCAGCGCTAGCGGGACCGCGAACACCGGGGAGCTGTTTTTT,CASASGTANTGELFF
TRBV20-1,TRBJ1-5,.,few,TGCAGTGCTAGAGTCCTTGGGGTACTTTATTTT,CSARVLGVLYF
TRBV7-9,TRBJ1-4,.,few,TGTGCCAGCAGCTTACCCCGGGAGAAACTGTTTTTT,CASSLPREKLFF
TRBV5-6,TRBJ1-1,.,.,TGTGCCAGCAGCCTCTCGTGGGCAGAATTGAACACTGAAGCTTTCTTT,CASSLSWAELNTEAFF
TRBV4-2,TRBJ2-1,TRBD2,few,TGTGCCAGCAGCCAAGAAAGTAGTCTAGCGGGGGACAATGAGCAGTTCTTC,CASSQESSLAGDNEQFF
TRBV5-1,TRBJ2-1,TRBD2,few,TGCGCCAGCAGCTTGGTTCCTAGCGGGGAGGAAGCACTCCATGAGCAGTTCTTC,CASSLVPSGEEALHEQFF
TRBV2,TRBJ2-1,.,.,TGTGCCAGCAGGGCCCCTAGGCAACGCTCCTACAATGAGCAGTTCTTC,CASRAPRQRSYNEQFF
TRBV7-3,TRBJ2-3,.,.,TGTGCCAGCGCTCCGGGACCAAGCACAGATACGCAGTATTTT,CASAPGPSTDTQYF
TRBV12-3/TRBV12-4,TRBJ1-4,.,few,TGTGCCAGCAGCACGACGGGGGCGGCTAATGAAAAACTGTTTTTT,CASSTTGAANEKLFF
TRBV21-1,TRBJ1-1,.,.,TGTGCCAGCAGCAAAGAATTTTCAGGGGTCCTAGACCCGAACACTGAAGCTTTCTTT,CASSKEFSGVLDPNTEAFF
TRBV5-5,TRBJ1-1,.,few,TGTGCCAGCAGCTTGTCCGTGAACTCTGAAGCTTTCTTT,CASSLSVNSEAFF
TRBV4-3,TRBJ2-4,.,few,TGCGCCAGCAGCCAAGGAGGGATTCGATACTTC,CASSQGGIRYF
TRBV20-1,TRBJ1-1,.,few,TGCAGTGCTTTCTTGCCGAACACTGAAGCTTTCTTT,CSAFLPNTEAFF
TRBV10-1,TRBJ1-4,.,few,TGCGCCAGCAGTGTCTTTCTAGCAACTAATGAAAAACTGTTTTTT,CASSVFLATNEKLFF
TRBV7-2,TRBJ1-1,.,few,TGTGCCAGCAGCTTACAGATCGGGAGACAGAACACTGAAGCTTTCTTT,CASSLQIGRQNTEAFF
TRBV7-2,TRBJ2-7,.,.,TGTGCCAGCAGCTTTTCGGGGATGGACGAGCAGTACTTC,CASSFSGMDEQYF
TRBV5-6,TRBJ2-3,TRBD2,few,TGTGCCAGCAGCAACAGCGGGGGTAGCACAGATACGCAGTATTTT,CASSNSGGSTDTQYF
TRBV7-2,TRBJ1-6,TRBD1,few,TGTGCCAGCAGCATCAGGGGGGACTCACCCCTCCACTTT,CASSIRGDSPLHF
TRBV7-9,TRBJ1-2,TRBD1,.,TGTGCCAGCAGCAGAGGGACAGGGGAGGCATACACCTTC,CASSRGTGEAYTF
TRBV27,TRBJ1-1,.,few,TGTGCCAGCGGCGGACGGCCCGAAGCTTTCTTT,CASGGRPEAFF
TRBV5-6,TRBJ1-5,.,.,TGTGCCATTGGCGGGTGTAATCAGCCCCAGCATTTT,CAIGGCNQPQHF
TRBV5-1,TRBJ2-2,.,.,TGCGCCAGCAGCTCCATATTGAAGGGCGGGGAGCTGTTTTTT,CASSSILKGGELFF
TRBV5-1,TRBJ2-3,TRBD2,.,TGCGCCAGCAGCCGCGGGACTAGCGGCACAGATACGCAGTATTTT,CASSRGTSGTDTQYF
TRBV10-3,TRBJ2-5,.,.,TGTGCCACCGTGATTACCACCGAGACCCAGTACTTC,CATVITTETQYF
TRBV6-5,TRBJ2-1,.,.,TGTGCCAGCAGTTACTCTATCTACAATGAGCAGTTCTTC,CASSYSIYNEQFF
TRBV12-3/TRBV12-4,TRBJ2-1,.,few,TGTGCCAGTAGCTTAGCCCCCAGGAACAATGAGCAGTTCTTC,CASSLAPRNNEQFF
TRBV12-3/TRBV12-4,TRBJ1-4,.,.,TGTGCCAGCAGTCTGCTCCCGATGGGGCAGCCTAATGAAAAACTGTTTTTT,CASSLLPMGQPNEKLFF
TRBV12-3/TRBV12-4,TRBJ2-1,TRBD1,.,TGTGCCAGCGGCTTACGGGGACAGGGTTACAATGAGCAGTTCTTC,CASGLRGQGYNEQFF
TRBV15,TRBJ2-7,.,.,TGTGCCACCAGCAGAGAAACGGGGCCCTACGAGCAGTACTTC,CATSRETGPYEQYF
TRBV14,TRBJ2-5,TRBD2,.,TGTGCCAGCCAGACTAGCGCGAGAGAGACCCAGTACTTC,CASQTSARETQYF
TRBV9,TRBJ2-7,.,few,TGTGCCAGCAGCGTAGATGGGGGGACCTCCTACGAGCAGTACTTC,CASSVDGGTSYEQYF
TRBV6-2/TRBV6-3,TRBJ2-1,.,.,TGTGCCAGCGGGCCCTTCTCCTACAATGAGCAGTTCTTC,CASGPFSYNEQFF